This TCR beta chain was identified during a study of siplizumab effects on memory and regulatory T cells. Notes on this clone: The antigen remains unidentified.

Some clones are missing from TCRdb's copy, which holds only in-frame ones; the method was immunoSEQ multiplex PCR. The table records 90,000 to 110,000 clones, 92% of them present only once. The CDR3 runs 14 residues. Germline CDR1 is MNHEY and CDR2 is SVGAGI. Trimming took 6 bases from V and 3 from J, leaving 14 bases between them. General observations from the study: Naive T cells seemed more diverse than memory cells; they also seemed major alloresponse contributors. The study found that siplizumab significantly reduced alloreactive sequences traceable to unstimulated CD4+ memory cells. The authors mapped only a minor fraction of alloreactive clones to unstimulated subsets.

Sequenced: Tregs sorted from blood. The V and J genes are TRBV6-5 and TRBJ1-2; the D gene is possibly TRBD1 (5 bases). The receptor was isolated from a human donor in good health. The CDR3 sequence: CASSPGGVDYGYTF. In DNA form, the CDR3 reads TGTGCCAGCAGCCCCGGGGGGGTAGACTATGGCTACACCTTC.